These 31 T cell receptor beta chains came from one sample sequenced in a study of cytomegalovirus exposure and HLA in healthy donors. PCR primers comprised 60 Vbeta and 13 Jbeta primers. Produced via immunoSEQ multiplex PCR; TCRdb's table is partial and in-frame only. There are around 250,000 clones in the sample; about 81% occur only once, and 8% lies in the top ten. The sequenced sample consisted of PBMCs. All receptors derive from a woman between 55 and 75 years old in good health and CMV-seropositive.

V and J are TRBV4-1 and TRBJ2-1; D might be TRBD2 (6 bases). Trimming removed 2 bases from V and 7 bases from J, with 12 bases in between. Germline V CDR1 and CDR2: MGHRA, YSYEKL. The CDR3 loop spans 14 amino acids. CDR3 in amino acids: CASSQPGTYNEQFF. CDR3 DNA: TGCGCCAGCAGCCAACCCGGGACTTATAATGAGCAGTTCTTC.

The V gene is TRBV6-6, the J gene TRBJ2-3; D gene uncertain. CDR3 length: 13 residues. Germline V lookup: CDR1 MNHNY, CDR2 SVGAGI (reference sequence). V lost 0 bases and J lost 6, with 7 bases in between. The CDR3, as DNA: TGTGCCAGCAGTTACTCGACGAGGGATACGCAGTATTTT. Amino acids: CASSYSTRDTQYF.

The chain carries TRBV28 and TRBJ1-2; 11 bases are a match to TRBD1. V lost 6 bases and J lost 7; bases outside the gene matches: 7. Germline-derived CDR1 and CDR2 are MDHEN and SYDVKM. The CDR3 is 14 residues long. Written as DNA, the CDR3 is TGTGCCAGCAGCTCCGGGACAGGGGGTAGTGGCTACACCTTC. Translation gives CASSSGTGGSGYTF.

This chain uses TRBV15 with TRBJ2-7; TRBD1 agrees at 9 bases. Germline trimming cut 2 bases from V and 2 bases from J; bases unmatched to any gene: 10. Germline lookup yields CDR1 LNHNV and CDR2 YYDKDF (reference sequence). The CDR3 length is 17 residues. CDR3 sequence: CATSRSGRRQGAYEQYF. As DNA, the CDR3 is TGTGCCACCAGCAGATCCGGGCGACGACAGGGGGCCTACGAGCAGTACTTC.

The CDR3 loop reads CASSLVSGGVYGYTF. The CDR3 bases are TGTGCCAGCAGCTTGGTCTCGGGGGGCGTGTATGGCTACACCTTC. The rearrangement joins TRBV5-4 to TRBJ1-2; D is perhaps TRBD1 (6 bases). Germline assignment: CDR1 SGHNT and CDR2 YYREEE (reference sequence). This CDR3 region has 15 residues. V was cut by 0 bases and J by 5 bases, with 14 bases left in between.

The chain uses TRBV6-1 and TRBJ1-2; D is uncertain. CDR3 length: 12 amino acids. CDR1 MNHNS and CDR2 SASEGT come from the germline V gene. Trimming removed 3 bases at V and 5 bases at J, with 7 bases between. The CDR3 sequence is CASSEQMYGYTF. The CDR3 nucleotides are TGTGCCAGCAGTGAGCAGATGTATGGCTACACCTTC.

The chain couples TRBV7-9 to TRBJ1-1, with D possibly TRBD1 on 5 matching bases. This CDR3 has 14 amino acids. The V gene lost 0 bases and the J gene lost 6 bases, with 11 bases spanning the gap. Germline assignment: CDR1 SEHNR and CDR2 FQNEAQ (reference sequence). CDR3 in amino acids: CASSLAGGVSEAFF. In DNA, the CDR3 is TGTGCCAGCAGCTTAGCGGGGGGTGTCTCTGAAGCTTTCTTT.

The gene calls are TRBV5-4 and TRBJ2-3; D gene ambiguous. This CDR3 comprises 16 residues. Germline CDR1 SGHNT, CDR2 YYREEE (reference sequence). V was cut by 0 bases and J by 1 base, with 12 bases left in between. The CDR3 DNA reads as TGTGCCAGCAGCTTGGGAGGCACCATTGGCACAGATACGCAGTATTTT. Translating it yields CASSLGGTIGTDTQYF.

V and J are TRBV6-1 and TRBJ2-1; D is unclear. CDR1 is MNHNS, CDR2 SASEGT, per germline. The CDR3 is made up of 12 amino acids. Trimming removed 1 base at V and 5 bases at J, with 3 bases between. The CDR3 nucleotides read TGTGCCAGCAGTGAAGGAGACAATGAGCAGTTCTTC. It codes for CASSEGDNEQFF.

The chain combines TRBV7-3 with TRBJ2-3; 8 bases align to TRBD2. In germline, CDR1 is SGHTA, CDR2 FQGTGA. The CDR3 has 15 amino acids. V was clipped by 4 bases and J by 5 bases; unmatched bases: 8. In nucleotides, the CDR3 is TGTGCCAGCAGCTGGAGCGGGGGACTCGGAGATACGCAGTATTTT. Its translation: CASSWSGGLGDTQYF.

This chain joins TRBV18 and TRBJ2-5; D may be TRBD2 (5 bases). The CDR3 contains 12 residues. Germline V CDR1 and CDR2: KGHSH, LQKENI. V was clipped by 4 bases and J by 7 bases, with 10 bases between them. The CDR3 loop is CASSRDGVTQYF. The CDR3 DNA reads TGTGCCAGCTCACGAGACGGGGTGACCCAGTACTTC.

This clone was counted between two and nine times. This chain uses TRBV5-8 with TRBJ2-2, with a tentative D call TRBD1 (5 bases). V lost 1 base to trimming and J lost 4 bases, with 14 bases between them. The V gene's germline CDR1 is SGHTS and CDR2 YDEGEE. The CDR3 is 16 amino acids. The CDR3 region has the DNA TGTGCCAGCAGCTTGCGGCGACACCAGGGCACCGGGGAGCTGTTTTTT. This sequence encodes CASSLRRHQGTGELFF.

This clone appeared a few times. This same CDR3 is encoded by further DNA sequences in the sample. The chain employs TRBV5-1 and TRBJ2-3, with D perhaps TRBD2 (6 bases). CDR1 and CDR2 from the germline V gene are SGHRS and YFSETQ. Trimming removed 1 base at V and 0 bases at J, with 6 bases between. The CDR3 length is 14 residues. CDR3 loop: CASSLSGSTDTQYF. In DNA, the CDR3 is TGCGCCAGCAGCTTGAGCGGGAGCACAGATACGCAGTATTTT.

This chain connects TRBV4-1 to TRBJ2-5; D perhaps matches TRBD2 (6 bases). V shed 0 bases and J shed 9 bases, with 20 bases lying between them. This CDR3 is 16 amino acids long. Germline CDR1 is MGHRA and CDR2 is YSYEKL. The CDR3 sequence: CASSQDPGSGVASQYF. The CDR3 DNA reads TGCGCCAGCAGCCAAGATCCAGGGTCGGGGGTGGCGTCCCAGTACTTC.

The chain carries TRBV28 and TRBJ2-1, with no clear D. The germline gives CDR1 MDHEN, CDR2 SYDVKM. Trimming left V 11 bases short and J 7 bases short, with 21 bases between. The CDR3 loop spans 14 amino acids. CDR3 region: CAVVPRLSRNEQFF. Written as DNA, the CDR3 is TGTGCCGTAGTACCTAGGCTAAGTCGAAATGAGCAGTTCTTC.

Here the CDR3 DNA reads TGTGCCAGCAGTTCCCTGGGACTAGCGATTCTCGATGAGCAGTTCTTC. Its protein product is CASSSLGLAILDEQFF. The chain carries TRBV6-6 and TRBJ2-1, with TRBD2 identical over 10 bases. The CDR3 has 16 amino acids. The trim removed 4 bases at V and 8 bases at J, leaving 11 bases unmatched. Germline CDR1 and CDR2: MNHNY and SVGAGI (reference sequence).

The CDR3 protein is CATSRNADRGSEKLFF. The CDR3 bases are TGTGCCACCAGCAGAAACGCGGACAGGGGATCTGAAAAACTGTTTTTT. The chain is built from TRBV15 and TRBJ1-4, with 9 nucleotides matching TRBD1. The V and J ends lost 2 bases and 7 bases, in that order; junction bases with no gene match: 8. The CDR3 runs to 16 residues. Germline-derived CDR1 and CDR2 are LNHNV and YYDKDF (reference sequence).

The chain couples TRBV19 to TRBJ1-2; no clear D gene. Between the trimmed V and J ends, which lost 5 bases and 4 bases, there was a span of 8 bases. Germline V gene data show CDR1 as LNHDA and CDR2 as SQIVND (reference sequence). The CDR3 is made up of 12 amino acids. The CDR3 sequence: CASSPGTYGYTF. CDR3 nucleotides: TGTGCCAGTAGTCCAGGAACCTATGGCTACACCTTC.

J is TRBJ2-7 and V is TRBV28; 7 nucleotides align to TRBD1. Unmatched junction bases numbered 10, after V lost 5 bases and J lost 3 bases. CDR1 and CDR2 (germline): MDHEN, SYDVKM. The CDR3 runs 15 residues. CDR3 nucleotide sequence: TGTGCCAGCAGTCCGACAGGGAGTTTTTACTACGAGCAGTACTTC. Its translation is CASSPTGSFYYEQYF.

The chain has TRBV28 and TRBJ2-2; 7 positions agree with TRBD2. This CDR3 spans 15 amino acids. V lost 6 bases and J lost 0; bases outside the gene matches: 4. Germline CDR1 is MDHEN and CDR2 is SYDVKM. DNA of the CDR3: TGTGCCAGCAGACGGGACTATTCGAACACCGGGGAGCTGTTTTTT. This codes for CASRRDYSNTGELFF.

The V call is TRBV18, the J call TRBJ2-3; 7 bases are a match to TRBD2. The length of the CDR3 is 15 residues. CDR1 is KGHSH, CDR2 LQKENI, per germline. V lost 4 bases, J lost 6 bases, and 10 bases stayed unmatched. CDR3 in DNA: TGTGCCAGCTCACGGGACTACTCCGTCACGGATACGCAGTATTTT. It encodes CASSRDYSVTDTQYF.

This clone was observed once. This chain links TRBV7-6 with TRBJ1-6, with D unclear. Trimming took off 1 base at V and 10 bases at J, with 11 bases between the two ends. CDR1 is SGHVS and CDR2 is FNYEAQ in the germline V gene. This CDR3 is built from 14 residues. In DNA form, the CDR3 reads TGTGCCAGCAGCTTAGACACCATAACGTCACCCCTCCACTTT. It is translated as CASSLDTITSPLHF.

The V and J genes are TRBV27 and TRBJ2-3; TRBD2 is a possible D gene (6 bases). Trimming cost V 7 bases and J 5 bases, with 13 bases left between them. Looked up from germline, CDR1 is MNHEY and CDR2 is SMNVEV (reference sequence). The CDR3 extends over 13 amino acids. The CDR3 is CASIREYLDTQYF. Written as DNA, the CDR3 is TGTGCCAGCATTCGGGAGTACCTAGATACGCAGTATTTT.

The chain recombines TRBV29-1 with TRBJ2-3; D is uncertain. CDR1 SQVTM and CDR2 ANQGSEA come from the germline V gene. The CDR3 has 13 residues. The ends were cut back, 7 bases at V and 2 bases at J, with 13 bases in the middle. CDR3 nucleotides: TGCAGCGCCGCGGCCGATCTCACAGATACGCAGTATTTT. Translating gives CSAAADLTDTQYF.

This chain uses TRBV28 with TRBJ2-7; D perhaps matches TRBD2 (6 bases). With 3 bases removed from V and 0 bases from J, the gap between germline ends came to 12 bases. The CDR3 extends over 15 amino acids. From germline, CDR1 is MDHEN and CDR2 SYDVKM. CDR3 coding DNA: TGTGCCAGCAGTTTCGGAGGGACCAGCTCCTACGAGCAGTACTTC. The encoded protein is CASSFGGTSSYEQYF.

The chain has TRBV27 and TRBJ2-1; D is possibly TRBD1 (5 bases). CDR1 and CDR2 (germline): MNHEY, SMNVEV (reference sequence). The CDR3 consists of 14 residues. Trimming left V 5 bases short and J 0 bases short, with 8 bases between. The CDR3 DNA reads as TGTGCCAGCAGTCCCCAGGGCTCCTACAATGAGCAGTTCTTC. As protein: CASSPQGSYNEQFF.

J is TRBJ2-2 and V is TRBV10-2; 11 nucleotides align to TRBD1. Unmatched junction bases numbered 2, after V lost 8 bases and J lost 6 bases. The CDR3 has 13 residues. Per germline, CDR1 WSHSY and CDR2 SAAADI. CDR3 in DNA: TGCGCCAGCGGGACAGGGGGGGCCGGGGAGCTGTTTTTT. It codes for CASGTGGAGELFF.

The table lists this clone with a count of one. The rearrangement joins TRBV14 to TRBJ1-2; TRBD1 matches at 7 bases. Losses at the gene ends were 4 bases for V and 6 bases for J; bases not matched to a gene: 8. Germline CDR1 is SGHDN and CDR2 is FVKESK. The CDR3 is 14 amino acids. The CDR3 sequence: CASSLVGTADGYTF. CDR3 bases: TGTGCCAGCAGCCTTGTTGGGACAGCGGATGGCTACACCTTC.

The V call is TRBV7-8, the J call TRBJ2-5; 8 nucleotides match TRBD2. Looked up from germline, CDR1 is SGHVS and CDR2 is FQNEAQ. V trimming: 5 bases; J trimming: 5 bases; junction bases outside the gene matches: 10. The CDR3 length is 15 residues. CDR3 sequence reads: CASSRLGGGQETQYF. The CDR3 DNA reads TGTGCCAGCAGCCGCCTAGGCGGGGGGCAGGAGACCCAGTACTTC.

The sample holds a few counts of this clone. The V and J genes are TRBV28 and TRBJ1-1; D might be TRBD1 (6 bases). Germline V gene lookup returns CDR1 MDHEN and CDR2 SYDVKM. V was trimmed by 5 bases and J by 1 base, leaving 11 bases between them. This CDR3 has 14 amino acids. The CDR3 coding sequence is TGTGCCAGCAGTCCACCACAGGGGAACACTGAAGCTTTCTTT. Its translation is CASSPPQGNTEAFF. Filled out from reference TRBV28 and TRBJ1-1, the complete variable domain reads DVKVTQSSRYLVKRTGEKVFLECVQDMDHENMFWYRQDPGLGLRLIYFSYDVKMKEKGDIPEGYSVSREKKERFSLILESASTNQTSMYLCASSPPQGNTEAFFGQGTRLTVV.

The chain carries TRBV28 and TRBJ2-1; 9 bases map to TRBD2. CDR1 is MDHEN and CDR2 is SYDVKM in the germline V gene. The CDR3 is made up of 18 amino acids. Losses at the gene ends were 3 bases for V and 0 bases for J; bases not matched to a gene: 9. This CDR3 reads CASSFETSGRDSYNEQFF. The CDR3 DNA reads TGTGCCAGCAGTTTCGAGACTAGCGGCCGGGACTCCTACAATGAGCAGTTCTTC.